The TCR beta chain described here comes from a study of OX40 agonist ivuxolimab in advanced cancers. Study summary: Ivuxolimab, an antibody that agonizes OX40 (CD134), was administered to the patients. People in dose escalation had one of these cancers: hepatocellular carcinoma, melanoma, renal cell or head and neck cancer. Partial responses occurred in Three dose-escalation patients, one with hepatocellular carcinoma and two with cutaneous melanoma.

Germline V gene sequence: CDR1 SNHLY, CDR2 FYNNEI. Between the trimmed V and J ends, which lost 6 bases and 0 bases, there was a span of 10 bases. The CDR3 has 14 amino acids. Method: immunoSEQ multiplex PCR; TCRdb's copy keeps in-frame clones and lacks some. The table lists about 19,000 clones, around 80% of them singletons, with 14% in the top ten. This rearrangement joins TRBV2 to TRBJ2-3; D is uncertain. This sequence originates from an adult with an advanced solid tumor such as melanoma, head and neck, liver or kidney cancer. The sample was CD4+ or CD8+ T cells sorted from blood, taken in a trial of the OX40 agonist ivuxolimab. This CDR3 reads CASRGLASTDTQYF. CDR3 DNA sequence: TGTGCCAGCAGGGGCTTAGCTAGCACAGATACGCAGTATTTT.